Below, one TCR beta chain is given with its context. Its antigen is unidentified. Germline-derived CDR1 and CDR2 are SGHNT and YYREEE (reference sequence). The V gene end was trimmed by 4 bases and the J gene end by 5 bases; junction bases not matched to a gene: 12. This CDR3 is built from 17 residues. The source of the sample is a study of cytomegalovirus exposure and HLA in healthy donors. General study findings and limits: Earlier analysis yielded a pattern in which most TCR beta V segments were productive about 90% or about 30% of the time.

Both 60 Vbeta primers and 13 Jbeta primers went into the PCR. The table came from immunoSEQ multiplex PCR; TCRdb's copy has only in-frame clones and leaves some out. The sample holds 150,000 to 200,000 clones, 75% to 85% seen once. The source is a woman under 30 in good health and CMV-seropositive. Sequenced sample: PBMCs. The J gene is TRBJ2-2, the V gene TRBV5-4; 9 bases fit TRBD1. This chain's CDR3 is CASSPTKGGQGTGELFF. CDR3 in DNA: TGTGCCAGCAGCCCTACTAAGGGGGGACAGGGAACCGGGGAGCTGTTTTTT.